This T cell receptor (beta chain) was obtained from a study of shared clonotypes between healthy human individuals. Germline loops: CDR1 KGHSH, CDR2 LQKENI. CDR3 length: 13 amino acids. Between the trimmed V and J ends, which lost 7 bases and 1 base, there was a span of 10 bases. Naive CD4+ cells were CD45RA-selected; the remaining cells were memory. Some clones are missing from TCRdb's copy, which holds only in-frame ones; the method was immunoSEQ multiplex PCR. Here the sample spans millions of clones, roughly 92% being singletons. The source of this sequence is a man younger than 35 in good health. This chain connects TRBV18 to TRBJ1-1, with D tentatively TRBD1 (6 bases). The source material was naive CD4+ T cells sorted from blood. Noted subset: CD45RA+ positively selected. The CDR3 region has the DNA TGTGCCAGCTTAAAACAGGGGAACACTGAAGCTTTCTTT. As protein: CASLKQGNTEAFF.